Given below is one T cell receptor (beta chain) in context. This specimen belongs to a study of technical replicates of blood from a few donors. The repertoire was sequenced with immunoSEQ multiplex PCR; TCRdb's copy has only in-frame clones and lacks some. This table has roughly 80,000 clones, approximately 90% appearing once. The receptor was derived from a human donor in good health. Sample: T cells isolated from PBMCs.

This chain's CDR3 is CASSRWGRTYGYTF. The DNA of the CDR3 is TGTGCCAGCAGCCGCTGGGGGCGCACCTATGGCTACACCTTC. The V and J genes are TRBV9 and TRBJ1-2; D might be TRBD1 (6 bases). Per the germline V gene, CDR1 is SGDLS and CDR2 is YYNGEE. The CDR3 spans 14 residues. Deletions cut 4 bases from V and 4 bases from J, with 14 bases between.